This T cell receptor beta chain was profiled in a study of cytomegalovirus exposure and HLA in healthy donors (dated by TCRdb to 2016 to 2017). Regarding the research as a whole: According to an earlier analysis of a few hundred of the donors, about 179 million T cells yielded some 120 million unique TCR beta sequences and 276 Gb of sequence data. An early release covering just under 650 HLA-typed donors comprised 300 to 350 gigabases of sequencing data and about 90 million unique TCR sequences. Among the roughly 400 genotyped donors, about 85% belonged to the genetic ancestry cluster associated with self-reported Caucasian donors. The study was designed to test whether signatures of past pathogen exposure could be identified by cataloging public T cell receptors. The study profiled the T cell repertoires of 500 to 800 subjects by immunosequencing and related them to cytomegalovirus serostatus. A separate validation cohort of roughly 130 different subjects was used in addition to the approximately 700-subject first cohort. The study combined high-throughput TCR immunosequencing, statistical association of individual TCRs with disease status, and machine learning to predict cytomegalovirus infection status. A later analysis re-examined previously published TCR beta repertoires from more than 600 donors and added high-resolution HLA genotyping to investigate patterns of TCR occurrence. Rather than using new phenotypic data, the later analysis identified candidate immune exposures from TCR beta sequences and from how often those sequences occurred across donors. In an earlier analysis of 500 to 650 of the donors, high-throughput TCR beta sequencing was used to judge whether each TCR beta V gene segment behaved as functional or pseudogenic. Donor age, sex, ethnicity and CMV serostatus were compiled together with the repertoire data. Genome-wide SNP genotypes for about 60% of the roughly 700 donors were used in a later genetic analysis, which treated that subset as a discovery cohort. All discovery cohort repertoires had been generated on a single sequencing platform. Class I and class II HLA loci were covered by the typing at four-digit resolution. Typing coverage varied by locus: roughly 620-640 donors for A, B, C, DRB1 and DQB1; roughly 500 for DQA1; 600 to 610 for DPA1; around 490 for DPB1. About 5 DR-DQ haplotypes were handled as single units for association and clustering, since linkage in the cohort was strong. On average, around 200,000 unique TCR beta nucleotide sequences were sequenced per donor among several hundred genotyped donors of the cohort, with 15% to 20% of those sequences being non-productive. What the study reported, not specific to this receptor: Because counts were too low, roughly 17 rarely observed V segments, including chromosome 9 orphons, were left out of the earlier analysis of roughly 600 of the donors. A further reported finding was that TCR beta sequences accurately predicted the HLA-A and HLA-B alleles for most subjects in the first cohort. According to the authors, the approach could potentially be generalized to other disease states and immunological phenotypes. Because the 87-base-pair reads could not distinguish some IMGT-functional V segments, including TRBV6-2 and TRBV6-3, those segments were excluded. According to a later analysis, TCR association rates differed among HLA loci, with DRB1 alleles showing the most associated TCRs and HLA-C alleles showing the fewest. A few of the identified cytomegalovirus-associated TCR beta chains were confirmed in vitro to be specific for cytomegalovirus antigens. At a false discovery rate of 0.05, a later analysis linked 16,951 TCR beta sequences to specific HLA alleles. Most TCR sequences were seen in very few donors, while some public TCRs were found in many individuals. The classifier was reported to diagnose cytomegalovirus status with high specificity and sensitivity in both the original cohort and the validation cohort. A later genetic analysis associated a missense DCLRE1C variant with V-gene and J-gene trimming of TCR beta chains, and an independent cohort replicated the association. The study listed 150 to 200 TCR beta chains as associated with cytomegalovirus. For the cohort, immune exposure information was limited to CMV serostatus. Linkage disequilibrium might explain the correlated functional status among segregating V segments, but an unknown experimental factor could not be ruled out. Sequencing depth was assumed to be roughly uniform across donors in the presence/absence analyses, though that assumption may not hold. Because HLA typing was unavailable for some donors at each locus, only the typed subset was used in association tests. In an earlier analysis of around 500 of the donors, most TCR beta V segments appeared in productive rearrangements about 90% or about 30% of the time, broadly matching IMGT annotations. The cohort was sequenced for TCR beta chains only, and without alpha or paired-chain data the features that could be detected were limited. A cluster of highly shared sequence variants was judged likely to represent a technical artifact of the sequencing pipeline. When HLA alleles, especially DR and DQ, strongly co-occurred, attributing TCR associations to individual alleles was difficult. A later genetic analysis reported fewer N-insertions in productive TCRs among donors in an Asian-associated ancestry cluster than the approximately 670-donor mean. Compared with equally common non-associated chains, HLA-associated TCR beta chains in a later analysis were more clonally expanded and had lower generation probabilities. Several of the top co-occurrence clusters appeared to be linked to parvovirus B19, influenza, CMV and Epstein-Barr virus, according to a later analysis. According to a later analysis, most CMV-associated TCR beta chains appeared to be HLA-restricted, and the HLA associations seemed to be driven largely by CMV exposure.

A word on this clone: No antigen is known for it. No much larger clonotype is one base removed from it; base qualities were not supplied.

To prepare the library, the immunoSEQ multiplex PCR assay was applied. A mixture of 60 forward primers for TCR Vbeta segments and 13 reverse primers for TCR Jbeta segments was used in the multiplex PCR. Amplification of the CDR3 region of rearranged TCR beta genes was performed with a multiplex PCR assay on genomic DNA. The amplified TCR beta libraries were sequenced on the Illumina HiSeq System as 87-base-pair reads. As for the original processing: A later analysis counted some 80 million unique TCR beta chains across the 666 repertoires, and approximately 11 million of these chains were shared by at least two donors. A nearest-neighbor algorithm error-corrected the raw reads and collapsed the reads into unique sequences, merging closely related sequences to remove PCR and sequencing errors. V, D and J gene segments were assigned by aligning CDR3 sequences to IMGT reference sequences. Each retained sequence needed at least a six-nucleotide match to both a V gene segment and a J gene segment. Rearrangements were called productive when the CDR3 lacked stop codons and stayed in frame with V and J; all others were non-productive. Following IMGT convention, CDR3 was defined as the stretch from the second conserved V-encoded cysteine up to the conserved J-encoded phenylalanine. Sequences without an unambiguous match to a single V gene segment were excluded from the earlier analysis of 587 of the donors. In an earlier analysis of some 590 of the donors, a V segment was called functional when productive rearrangements were above 56.7%, and segregating when the standard deviation between donors exceeded 5%. To diagnose cytomegalovirus status from the catalog of TCR beta chain sequences, a statistical classification framework was built. A later analysis assigned V and J genes by comparing TCR nucleotide sequences with IMGT/GENE-DB human TR gene sequences. A later analysis assigned CDR3 sequences and most-parsimonious VDJ recombination scenarios with the TCRdist pipeline. In a later analysis, each TCR beta chain was defined by its CDR3 amino acid sequence together with its V-gene family, and reads lacking a unique V-gene family were excluded. To address suspected cross-contamination and a sequencing artifact, a later analysis removed some 620 highly shared, low-generation-probability nucleotide sequences. For each public chain, a later analysis derived a clonal expansion index from normalized ranks of inferred template counts within each repertoire. In a later analysis, generation probabilities were computed with a VDJ recombination model fitted to out-of-frame rearrangements, and the resulting probabilities were checked against IGoR. In a later analysis, hypergeometric tests were used to score TCR-TCR, TCR-HLA and TCR-CMV co-occurrence, with a repertoire-size bias correction applied to TCR pairs. To estimate false discovery rates, a later analysis permuted the HLA or CMV assignments 20 times. In a later analysis, co-occurring TCRs were grouped with DBSCAN, and TCRdist sequence similarity was added when clustering was performed within HLA-allele-positive subsets. Repertoires with fewer than 30,000 or more than 120,000 public chains were left out of co-occurrence clustering, as were roughly five repertoires with anomalous nucleotide sharing. The source is immuneACCESS, and TCRdb retained only in-frame sequences with V and J called. Part of the clones is not carried over; for the studies checked, unresolved V genes explain less than half of this, and the remainder is unexplained. Clonal size and the V and J genes are those of that table, whereas D and trimming came from the DNA. Across this sample there are about 210,000 clones, with around 78% seen only once. 0.4% to 0.6% of the sample comes from the top ten.

In total, 630 or so healthy bone marrow donors made up the cohort. All cohort members were sampled while nominally healthy, although unrecorded immune exposures were likely present. The donor was CMV seronegative and was included in the group of approximately 350 seronegative cohort members. A peripheral blood sample was provided by each donor, and peripheral blood mononuclear cells were used for TCR beta sequencing. Genomic DNA extraction from the blood cell samples was performed with the Qiagen DNeasy Blood Extraction Kit. V is reduced by 1 base and J by 2 bases, leaving a spacing of 10 bases between them. The germline V gene sets CDR1 to MGHRA and CDR2 to YSYEKL. Counted from cysteine to phenylalanine, this CDR3 has 15 amino acids. This entry keeps only the CDR3 DNA: 45 bases, framed from base 1.

Sequenced material: PBMCs. Recombination connected TRBV4-1 to TRBJ2-3; the D gene is unclear. The TCR comes from a boy aged 5-17 years in good health and CMV-seronegative. The CDR3 here reads CASSQVRGITDTQYF. The DNA sequence reads TGCGCCAGCAGCCAAGTACGAGGAATCACAGATACGCAGTATTTT.